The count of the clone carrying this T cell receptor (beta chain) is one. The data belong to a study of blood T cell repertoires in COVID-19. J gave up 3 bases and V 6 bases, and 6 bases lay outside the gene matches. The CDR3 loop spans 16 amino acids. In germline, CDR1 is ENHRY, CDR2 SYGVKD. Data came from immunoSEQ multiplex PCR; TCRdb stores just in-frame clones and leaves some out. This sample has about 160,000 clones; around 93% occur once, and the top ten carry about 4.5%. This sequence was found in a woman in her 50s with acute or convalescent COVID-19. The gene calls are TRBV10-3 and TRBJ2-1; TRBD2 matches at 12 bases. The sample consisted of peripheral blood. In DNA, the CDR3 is TGTGCCATCAGCGATAGGACTAGCGGGAACTACAATGAGCAGTTCTTC. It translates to CAISDRTSGNYNEQFF.